The clone carrying this TCR beta chain has more than one count but fewer than ten. Its antigen is undetermined. The entry originates in a study of CD8 T cells in ankylosing spondylitis. General study points: Matched ankylosing spondylitis synovial fluid reportedly contained a significantly enriched population of disease-linked clones. Within ankylosing spondylitis blood, a TCR beta motif made up of seven or eight highly homologous variants appeared to be characteristic.

Germline CDR1 is SGHDT and CDR2 is YYEEEE. V lost 0 bases, J lost 12 bases, and 4 bases stayed unmatched. The CDR3 contains 14 residues. Quantitative barcoded 5'-RACE was used to prepare TCR beta libraries. From the 5' RACE reads, TCRdb called clonotypes with MiXCR, one entry per CDR3 protein. The sample has 350,000 or so distinct CDR3 sequences, 8% seen once. The source of this sequence is a male donor with ankylosing spondylitis. The V call is TRBV5-6, the J call TRBJ2-1, with 12 nucleotides matching TRBD2. Specimen: blood, either unsorted or a sorted T cell fraction (not recorded which). The CDR3 region has the DNA TGTGCCAGCAGCTTGGAACTAGCGGGAGGCGTGCAGTTCTTC. Amino acid sequence: CASSLELAGGVQFF.